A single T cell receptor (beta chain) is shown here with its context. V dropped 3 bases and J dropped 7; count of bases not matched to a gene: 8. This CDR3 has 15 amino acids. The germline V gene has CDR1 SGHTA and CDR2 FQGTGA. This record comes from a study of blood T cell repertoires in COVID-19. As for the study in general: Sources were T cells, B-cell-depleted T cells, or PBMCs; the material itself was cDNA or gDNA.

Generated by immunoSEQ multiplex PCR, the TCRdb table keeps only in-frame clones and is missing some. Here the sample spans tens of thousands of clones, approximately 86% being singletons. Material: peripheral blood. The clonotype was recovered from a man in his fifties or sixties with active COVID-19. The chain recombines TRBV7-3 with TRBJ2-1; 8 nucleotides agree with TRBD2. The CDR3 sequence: CASSLGTREGNEQFF. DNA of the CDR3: TGTGCCAGCAGCTTGGGGACTAGGGAGGGGAATGAGCAGTTCTTC.